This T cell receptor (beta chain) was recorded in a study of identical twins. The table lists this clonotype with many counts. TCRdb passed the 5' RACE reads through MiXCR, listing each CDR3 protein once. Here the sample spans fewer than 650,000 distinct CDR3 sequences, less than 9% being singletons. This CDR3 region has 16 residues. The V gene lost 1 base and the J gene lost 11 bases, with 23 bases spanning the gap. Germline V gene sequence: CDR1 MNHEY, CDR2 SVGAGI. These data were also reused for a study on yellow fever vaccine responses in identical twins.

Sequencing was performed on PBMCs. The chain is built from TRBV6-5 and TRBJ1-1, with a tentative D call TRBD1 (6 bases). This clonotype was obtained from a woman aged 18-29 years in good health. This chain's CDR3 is CASSYWGGGSRAMAFF. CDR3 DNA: TGTGCCAGCAGTTACTGGGGGGGCGGGTCGAGGGCGATGGCTTTCTTT.